Shown below are 7 T cell receptor beta chains from a single sample sequenced in a study of CD8+ T cells in alopecia areata. The sequencing template was cDNA reverse transcribed from extracted RNA. Some clones are missing from TCRdb's copy, which holds only in-frame ones; the method was immunoSEQ multiplex PCR. This table holds 150,000 or so clones, 65% to 75% found once. The specimen was CD8+ T cells sorted from blood, collected at week 0. These receptors were obtained from a human donor with alopecia areata.

A few counts support this clone. The CDR3 spells CASSPDRGSYNEQFF. The CDR3 bases are TGTGCCAGCTCACCCGACAGAGGCTCCTACAATGAGCAGTTCTTC. This rearrangement joins TRBV18 to TRBJ2-1, with a possible D match to TRBD1 (5 bases). This CDR3 has 15 residues. Germline CDR1 reads KGHSH; CDR2 reads LQKENI. V was shortened by 3 bases and J by 0 bases, with 9 bases between the two germline ends.

The V gene is TRBV29-1, the J gene TRBJ1-1; 11 bases are a match to TRBD1. This CDR3 is 14 amino acids long. Germline V gene data show CDR1 as SQVTM and CDR2 as ANQGSEA. V dropped 1 base and J dropped 8; count of bases not matched to a gene: 6. The CDR3 loop reads CSVEGRTGGDEAFF. CDR3 DNA: TGCAGCGTTGAAGGGCGGACAGGGGGCGACGAAGCTTTCTTT.

J is TRBJ2-7 and V is TRBV27; possibly TRBD1 for D (6 bases). The length of the CDR3 is 13 residues. Trimming removed 8 bases from V and 6 bases from J, with 17 bases in between. Germline CDR1 and CDR2: MNHEY and SMNVEV (reference sequence). CDR3 nucleotide sequence: TGTGCCAGCTCTACTCCGACAGGTATCGAGCAGTACTTC. Its protein product is CASSTPTGIEQYF.

This chain joins TRBV7-9 and TRBJ1-2; 8 positions agree with TRBD1. The CDR3 runs 13 residues. Losses at the gene ends were 4 bases for V and 8 bases for J; bases not matched to a gene: 6. Germline CDR1 is SEHNR and CDR2 is FQNEAQ (reference sequence). The CDR3 DNA reads as TGTGCCAGCAGCTCTCAGGGGGCGCGGGGCTACACCTTC. This gives the protein CASSSQGARGYTF.

This clone was seen a handful of times. Distinct nucleotide sequences in the sample also encode this CDR3. This rearrangement joins TRBV5-1 to TRBJ2-5; TRBD1 is a possible D gene (5 bases). V dropped 0 bases and J dropped 8 bases, with 11 bases sitting between them. The CDR3 runs 13 residues. Germline CDR1 reads SGHRS; CDR2 reads YFSETQ. CDR3 nucleotide sequence: TGCGCCAGCAGCTTGGTTAGCAGGGAAACCCAGTACTTC. This translates into CASSLVSRETQYF.

The chain couples TRBV15 to TRBJ2-5; perhaps TRBD2 as D (5 bases). The CDR3 runs 14 residues. CDR1 and CDR2 (germline): LNHNV, YYDKDF (reference sequence). The germline V and J ends were trimmed by 1 base and 5 bases, with 11 bases remaining between them. CDR3 in DNA: TGTGCCACCAGCAGAGGGCTAGCTGCGGAGACCCAGTACTTC. Translated: CATSRGLAAETQYF.

V is TRBV29-1 and J is TRBJ1-1; 7 bases are a match to TRBD1. CDR3 length equals 14 residues. Losses at the gene ends were 5 bases for V and 1 base for J; bases not matched to a gene: 7. Germline V gives CDR1 SQVTM, CDR2 ANQGSEA. The CDR3 is CSVHSDRTNTEAFF. Here the CDR3 DNA reads TGCAGCGTTCACTCGGACAGGACGAACACTGAAGCTTTCTTT.